This is a list of T cell receptor beta chains from one sample in a study of cytomegalovirus exposure and HLA in healthy donors. Sequenced by immunoSEQ multiplex PCR; TCRdb stores in-frame clones only, minus some. The data show more than 90,000 clones, 55% to 70% seen once. Sequencing was done on a sample of PBMCs. These receptors were obtained from a boy younger than 18 in good health and CMV-seropositive. Each CDR3 is given with its conserved first and last residue. The order of the fields is D gene, J gene, V gene, clone size, CDR3 protein, CDR3 DNA. A D gene is named only where the DNA matches it firmly. Clone size, where shown, is once, few, many, or a class for clones that have expanded.

d_gene: TRBD2
j_gene: TRBJ2-7
v_gene: TRBV5-4
abundance: NA
CDR3aa: CASSLDGGASEQYF
CDR3nt: TGTGCCAGCAGCTTGGACGGGGGGGCCTCCGAGCAGTACTTC

d_gene: NA
j_gene: TRBJ1-1
v_gene: TRBV7-9
abundance: NA
CDR3aa: CASSFGGVEAFF
CDR3nt: TGTGCCAGCAGCTTCGGGGGGGTTGAAGCTTTCTTT

d_gene: TRBD2
j_gene: TRBJ2-2
v_gene: TRBV9
abundance: NA
CDR3aa: CASSVGGGAVGELFF
CDR3nt: TGTGCCAGCAGCGTAGGCGGGGGGGCCGTCGGGGAGCTGTTTTTT

d_gene: NA
j_gene: TRBJ2-3
v_gene: TRBV7-3
abundance: NA
CDR3aa: CASSLTGISTDTQYF
CDR3nt: TGTGCCAGCAGCTTAACCGGGATTAGCACAGATACGCAGTATTTT

d_gene: TRBD1
j_gene: TRBJ2-3
v_gene: TRBV5-1
abundance: NA
CDR3aa: CASSPRTGGSTDTQYF
CDR3nt: TGCGCCAGCAGCCCAAGGACAGGGGGGAGCACAGATACGCAGTATTTT

d_gene: TRBD1
j_gene: TRBJ1-1
v_gene: TRBV9
abundance: NA
CDR3aa: CASSVVGTGEAFF
CDR3nt: TGTGCCAGCAGCGTAGTGGGGACAGGCGAAGCTTTCTTT

d_gene: NA
j_gene: TRBJ1-1
v_gene: TRBV29-1
abundance: NA
CDR3aa: CSSSQGFAEAFF
CDR3nt: TGCAGCTCCTCGCAGGGGTTCGCTGAAGCTTTCTTT

d_gene: TRBD1
j_gene: TRBJ2-5
v_gene: TRBV10-3
abundance: NA
CDR3aa: CATSSGTGGGETQYF
CDR3nt: TGTGCCACCTCTTCCGGGACAGGGGGCGGAGAGACCCAGTACTTC

d_gene: TRBD1
j_gene: TRBJ2-3
v_gene: TRBV15
abundance: once
CDR3aa: CATSRDNRGFSYTQYF
CDR3nt: TGTGCCACCAGCAGAGACAACAGGGGGTTTTCATATACGCAGTATTTT

d_gene: NA
j_gene: TRBJ1-5
v_gene: TRBV30
abundance: NA
CDR3aa: CAWSAGRDNQPQHF
CDR3nt: TGTGCCTGGAGTGCAGGACGGGACAATCAGCCCCAGCATTTT

d_gene: NA
j_gene: TRBJ2-1
v_gene: TRBV14
abundance: few
CDR3aa: CASSLTGYNEQFF
CDR3nt: TGTGCCAGCAGCCTTACCGGCTACAATGAGCAGTTCTTC

d_gene: NA
j_gene: TRBJ1-4
v_gene: TRBV7-6
abundance: NA
CDR3aa: CANSLGASNEKLFF
CDR3nt: TGTGCCAACAGCTTAGGGGCCTCTAATGAAAAACTGTTTTTT

d_gene: TRBD2
j_gene: TRBJ2-3
v_gene: TRBV14
abundance: NA
CDR3aa: CASSQERGGGLPDTQYF
CDR3nt: TGTGCCAGCAGCCAAGAACGAGGCGGGGGGCTTCCAGATACGCAGTATTTT

d_gene: NA
j_gene: TRBJ2-7
v_gene: TRBV28
abundance: NA
CDR3aa: CAGGTAYEQYF
CDR3nt: TGTGCCGGCGGGACAGCCTACGAGCAGTACTTC

d_gene: NA
j_gene: TRBJ2-7
v_gene: TRBV14
abundance: NA
CDR3aa: CASSQDSFNSYEQYF
CDR3nt: TGTGCCAGCAGCCAAGATTCATTCAACTCCTACGAGCAGTACTTC

d_gene: TRBD1
j_gene: TRBJ1-5
v_gene: TRBV27
abundance: NA
CDR3aa: CASSPRTGYSNQPQHF
CDR3nt: TGTGCCAGCAGCCCCCGGACAGGTTATAGCAATCAGCCCCAGCATTTT

d_gene: NA
j_gene: TRBJ1-4
v_gene: TRBV6-1
abundance: NA
CDR3aa: CASSLGLDEKLFF
CDR3nt: TGTGCCAGCAGCCTGGGACTGGATGAAAAACTGTTTTTT

d_gene: TRBD1
j_gene: TRBJ2-7
v_gene: TRBV5-4
abundance: few
CDR3aa: CASSPTGTGEQYF
CDR3nt: TGTGCCAGCAGCCCGACCGGGACAGGGGAGCAGTACTTC

d_gene: NA
j_gene: TRBJ2-7
v_gene: TRBV30
abundance: NA
CDR3aa: CAWRAAGRFLEQYF
CDR3nt: TGTGCCTGGAGGGCGGCGGGGAGATTCCTCGAGCAGTACTTC

d_gene: NA
j_gene: TRBJ1-4
v_gene: TRBV5-1
abundance: NA
CDR3aa: CASRAGFEKLFF
CDR3nt: TGCGCCAGCAGGGCAGGTTTTGAAAAACTGTTTTTT

d_gene: NA
j_gene: TRBJ2-3
v_gene: TRBV6-5
abundance: NA
CDR3aa: CASSYKDRLTDTQYF
CDR3nt: TGTGCCAGCAGTTACAAGGACAGACTCACGGATACGCAGTATTTT

d_gene: TRBD2
j_gene: TRBJ2-1
v_gene: TRBV6-5
abundance: once
CDR3aa: CASSYGTSFEQFF
CDR3nt: TGTGCCAGCAGTTACGGGACTAGTTTTGAGCAGTTCTTC

d_gene: TRBD2
j_gene: TRBJ2-1
v_gene: TRBV2
abundance: few
CDR3aa: CASSRTSGGINEQFF
CDR3nt: TGTGCCAGCAGTCGGACTAGCGGGGGGATCAATGAGCAGTTCTTC

d_gene: NA
j_gene: TRBJ2-7
v_gene: TRBV5-6
abundance: few
CDR3aa: CASSSGQPSYEQYF
CDR3nt: TGTGCCAGCAGCTCTGGACAGCCCTCCTACGAGCAGTACTTC

d_gene: NA
j_gene: TRBJ2-3
v_gene: TRBV12-5
abundance: NA
CDR3aa: CASGQGGGITDTQYF
CDR3nt: TGTGCTAGTGGCCAAGGGGGAGGGATCACAGATACGCAGTATTTT

d_gene: TRBD1
j_gene: TRBJ2-7
v_gene: TRBV4-1
abundance: few
CDR3aa: CASSRTTGTYEQYF
CDR3nt: TGCGCCAGCAGCCGCACGACAGGGACCTACGAGCAGTACTTC

d_gene: NA
j_gene: TRBJ2-1
v_gene: TRBV9
abundance: few
CDR3aa: CASSSPGEQFF
CDR3nt: TGTGCCAGCAGCTCCCCAGGGGAGCAGTTCTTC

d_gene: NA
j_gene: TRBJ1-2
v_gene: TRBV6-4
abundance: NA
CDR3aa: CASSDGDSPYGYTF
CDR3nt: TGTGCCAGCAGTGACGGCGACTCCCCCTATGGCTACACCTTC

d_gene: TRBD2
j_gene: TRBJ2-7
v_gene: TRBV6-1
abundance: NA
CDR3aa: CASQTSGGPYEQYF
CDR3nt: TGTGCCAGCCAGACTAGCGGGGGCCCCTACGAGCAGTACTTC

d_gene: NA
j_gene: TRBJ2-7
v_gene: TRBV27
abundance: NA
CDR3aa: CASSWRSGATYEQYF
CDR3nt: TGTGCCAGCAGCTGGCGGTCGGGAGCCACCTACGAGCAGTACTTC

d_gene: TRBD1
j_gene: TRBJ1-1
v_gene: TRBV4-3
abundance: few
CDR3aa: CASSPYTGTGNTEAFF
CDR3nt: TGCGCCAGCAGTCCCTACACCGGGACAGGGAACACTGAAGCTTTCTTT

d_gene: NA
j_gene: TRBJ1-5
v_gene: TRBV7-9
abundance: NA
CDR3aa: CASSFGPGNQHF
CDR3nt: TGTGCCAGCAGCTTTGGTCCGGGGAACCAGCATTTT

d_gene: NA
j_gene: TRBJ1-5
v_gene: TRBV19
abundance: NA
CDR3aa: CASSITGRNQPQHF
CDR3nt: TGTGCCAGTAGTATTACAGGGCGAAATCAGCCCCAGCATTTT

d_gene: NA
j_gene: TRBJ1-2
v_gene: TRBV5-1
abundance: NA
CDR3aa: CASSLGALYGYTF
CDR3nt: TGCGCCAGCAGCTTGGGAGCCCTGTATGGCTACACCTTC

d_gene: TRBD2
j_gene: TRBJ2-1
v_gene: TRBV29-1
abundance: NA
CDR3aa: CSVGLAGYEQFF
CDR3nt: TGCAGCGTTGGTCTAGCGGGGTATGAGCAGTTCTTC

d_gene: NA
j_gene: TRBJ2-7
v_gene: TRBV2
abundance: NA
CDR3aa: CASRGDKPPREQYF
CDR3nt: TGTGCCAGCCGAGGGGACAAACCCCCCCGGGAGCAGTACTTC

d_gene: NA
j_gene: TRBJ1-1
v_gene: TRBV9
abundance: NA
CDR3aa: CASSVGWGRGTEAFF
CDR3nt: TGTGCCAGCAGCGTAGGATGGGGCAGGGGCACTGAAGCTTTCTTT

d_gene: NA
j_gene: TRBJ2-3
v_gene: TRBV9
abundance: NA
CDR3aa: CASSVGLGGMQGDTQYF
CDR3nt: TGTGCCAGCAGCGTAGGTCTTGGGGGGATGCAAGGTGATACGCAGTATTTT

d_gene: NA
j_gene: TRBJ1-2
v_gene: TRBV7-2
abundance: NA
CDR3aa: CASSLPGPGGYTF
CDR3nt: TGTGCCAGCAGCCTGCCGGGTCCAGGGGGCTACACCTTC

d_gene: TRBD2
j_gene: TRBJ2-1
v_gene: TRBV7-8
abundance: few
CDR3aa: CASSLSASGGNEQFF
CDR3nt: TGTGCCAGCAGCTTATCGGCTAGCGGGGGGAATGAGCAGTTCTTC

d_gene: NA
j_gene: TRBJ1-1
v_gene: TRBV19
abundance: NA
CDR3aa: CASSINLNTEAFF
CDR3nt: TGTGCCAGTAGTATCAATTTGAACACTGAAGCTTTCTTT

d_gene: TRBD1
j_gene: TRBJ2-7
v_gene: TRBV6-5
abundance: NA
CDR3aa: CASSYGQGVDEQYF
CDR3nt: TGTGCCAGCAGTTACGGACAGGGGGTTGACGAGCAGTACTTC

d_gene: NA
j_gene: TRBJ2-5
v_gene: TRBV25-1
abundance: NA
CDR3aa: CASSESIGVEETQYF
CDR3nt: TGTGCCAGCAGTGAATCGATAGGGGTGGAAGAGACCCAGTACTTC